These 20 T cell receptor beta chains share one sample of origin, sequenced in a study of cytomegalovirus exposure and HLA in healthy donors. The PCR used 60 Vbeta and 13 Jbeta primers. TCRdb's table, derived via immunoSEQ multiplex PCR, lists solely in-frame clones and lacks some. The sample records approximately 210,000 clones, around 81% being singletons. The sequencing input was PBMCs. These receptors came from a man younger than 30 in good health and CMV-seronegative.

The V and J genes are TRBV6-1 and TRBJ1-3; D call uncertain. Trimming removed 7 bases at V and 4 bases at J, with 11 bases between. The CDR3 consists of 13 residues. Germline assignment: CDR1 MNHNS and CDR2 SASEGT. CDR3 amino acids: CASTNRAGNTIYF. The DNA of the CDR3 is TGTGCCAGCACTAACCGAGCCGGAAACACCATATATTTT.

CDR3: CASSRQSGSPGGGEQFF. CDR3 nucleotides: TGTGCCAGCAGCCGACAAAGCGGGAGCCCCGGAGGGGGTGAGCAGTTCTTC. The chain couples TRBV5-5 to TRBJ2-1; 8 bases map to TRBD2. The V and J ends lost 4 bases and 9 bases, in that order; junction bases with no gene match: 18. CDR3 size: 17 residues. Germline CDR1 and CDR2: SGHKS and YYEKEE (reference sequence).

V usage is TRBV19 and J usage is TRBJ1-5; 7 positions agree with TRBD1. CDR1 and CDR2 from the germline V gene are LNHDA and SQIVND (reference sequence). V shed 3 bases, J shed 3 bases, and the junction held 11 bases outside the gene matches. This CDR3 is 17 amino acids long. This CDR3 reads CASSISADRADNQPQHF. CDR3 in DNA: TGTGCCAGTAGTATCTCCGCCGACAGGGCGGACAATCAGCCCCAGCATTTT.

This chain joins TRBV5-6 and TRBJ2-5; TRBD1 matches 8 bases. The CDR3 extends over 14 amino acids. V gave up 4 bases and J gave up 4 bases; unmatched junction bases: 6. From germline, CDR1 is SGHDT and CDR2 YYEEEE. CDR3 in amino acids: CASSRTGIGETQYF. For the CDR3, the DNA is TGTGCCAGCAGCCGGACAGGGATAGGAGAGACCCAGTACTTC.

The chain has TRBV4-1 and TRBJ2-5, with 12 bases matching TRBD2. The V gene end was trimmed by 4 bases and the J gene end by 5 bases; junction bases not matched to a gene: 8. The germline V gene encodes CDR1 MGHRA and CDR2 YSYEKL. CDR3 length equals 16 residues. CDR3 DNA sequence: TGCGCCAGCAGCCTAACGACTAGCGGGGGTCAGGAGACCCAGTACTTC. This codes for CASSLTTSGGQETQYF.

The CDR3 nucleotides are TGTGCTAGTGGTACGCCGGGACTAAGCACAGATACGCAGTATTTT. Encoded protein: CASGTPGLSTDTQYF. V is TRBV12-5 and J is TRBJ2-3, with 7 bases that match TRBD2. Germline lookup yields CDR1 LGHNT and CDR2 FRNRAP. Trimming took 5 bases from V and 0 from J; bases not matched to a gene: 5. This CDR3 region has 15 residues.

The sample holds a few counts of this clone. The CDR3 bases are TGTGCCAGCAGTATCTCTGGGGCCAACGTCCTGACTTTC. As protein: CASSISGANVLTF. The chain joins TRBV7-2 to TRBJ2-6; D is uncertain. V was cut by 6 bases and J by 0 bases, with 3 bases left in between. From germline, CDR1 is SGHTA and CDR2 FQGNSA. The CDR3 length is 13 residues.

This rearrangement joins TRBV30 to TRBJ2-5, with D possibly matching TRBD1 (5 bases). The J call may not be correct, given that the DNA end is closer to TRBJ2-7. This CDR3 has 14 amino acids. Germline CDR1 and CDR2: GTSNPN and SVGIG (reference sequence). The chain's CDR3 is CAWQRKGWSYEQYF. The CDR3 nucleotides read TGTGCCTGGCAAAGGAAGGGGTGGTCCTACGAGCAGTACTTC.

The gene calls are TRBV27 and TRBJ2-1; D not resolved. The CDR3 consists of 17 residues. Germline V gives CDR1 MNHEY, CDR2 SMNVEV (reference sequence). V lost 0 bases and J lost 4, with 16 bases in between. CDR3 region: CASSLSLEWVRYNEQFF. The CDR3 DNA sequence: TGTGCCAGCAGTTTATCTCTAGAGTGGGTACGATACAATGAGCAGTTCTTC.

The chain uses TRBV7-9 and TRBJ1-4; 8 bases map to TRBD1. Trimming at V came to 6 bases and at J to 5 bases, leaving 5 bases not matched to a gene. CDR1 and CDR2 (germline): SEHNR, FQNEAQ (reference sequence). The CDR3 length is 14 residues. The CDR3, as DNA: TGTGCCAGCAGGACAGGGGATTGGAATGAAAAACTGTTTTTT. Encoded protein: CASRTGDWNEKLFF. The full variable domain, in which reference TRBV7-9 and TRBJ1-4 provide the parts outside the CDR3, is DTGVSQNPRHKITKRGQNVTFRCDPISEHNRLYWYRQTLGQGPEFLTYFQNEAQLEKSRLLSDRFSAERPKGSFSTLEIQRTEQGDSAMYLCASRTGDWNEKLFFGSGTQLSVL.

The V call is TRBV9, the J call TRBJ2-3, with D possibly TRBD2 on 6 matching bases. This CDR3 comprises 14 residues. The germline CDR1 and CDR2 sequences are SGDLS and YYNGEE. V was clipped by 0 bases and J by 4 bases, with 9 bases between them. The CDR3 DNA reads TGTGCCAGCAGCGTAGTATCTAGCGCAGATACGCAGTATTTT. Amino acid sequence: CASSVVSSADTQYF.

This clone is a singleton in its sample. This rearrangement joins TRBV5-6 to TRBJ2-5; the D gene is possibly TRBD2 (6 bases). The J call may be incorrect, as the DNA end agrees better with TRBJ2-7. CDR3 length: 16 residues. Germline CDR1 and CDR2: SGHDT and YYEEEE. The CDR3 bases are TGTGCCAGCAGCTTGAGGCTGGCGGGATCGGTCTACGAGCAGTACTTC. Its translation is CASSLRLAGSVYEQYF.

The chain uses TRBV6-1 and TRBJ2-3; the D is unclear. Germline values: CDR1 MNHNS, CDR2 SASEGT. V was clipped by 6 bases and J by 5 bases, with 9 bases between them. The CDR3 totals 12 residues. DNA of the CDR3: TGTGCCAGCAGCGAGAGAGGAGATACGCAGTATTTT. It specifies CASSERGDTQYF.

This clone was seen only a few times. Written as DNA, the CDR3 is TGTGCCAGCAGCTTTGGACCGGACCAGGGGGAGACCCAGTACTTC. Translation gives CASSFGPDQGETQYF. This chain connects TRBV5-6 to TRBJ2-5, with a possible D match to TRBD1 (6 bases). Looked up from germline, CDR1 is SGHDT and CDR2 is YYEEEE. With 2 bases removed from V and 5 bases from J, the gap between germline ends came to 16 bases. CDR3 length equals 15 residues.

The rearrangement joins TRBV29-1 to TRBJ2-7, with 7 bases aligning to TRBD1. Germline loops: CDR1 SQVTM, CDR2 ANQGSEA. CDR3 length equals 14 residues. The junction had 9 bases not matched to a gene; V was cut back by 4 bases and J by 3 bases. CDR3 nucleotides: TGCAGCGTTGTAACCCGGGACAGCGACTACGAGCAGTACTTC. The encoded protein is CSVVTRDSDYEQYF.

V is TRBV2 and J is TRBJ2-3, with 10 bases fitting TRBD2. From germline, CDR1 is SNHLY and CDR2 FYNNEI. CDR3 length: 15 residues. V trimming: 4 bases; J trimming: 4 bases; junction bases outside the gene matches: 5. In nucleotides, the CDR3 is TGTGCCAGCAGTGGGCCCAGCGGGAGGGCAGATACGCAGTATTTT. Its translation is CASSGPSGRADTQYF. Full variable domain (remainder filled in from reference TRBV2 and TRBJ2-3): EPEVTQTPSHQVTQMGQEVILRCVPISNHLYFYWYRQILGQKVEFLVSFYNNEISEKSEIFDDQFSVERPDGSNFTLKIRSTKLEDSAMYFCASSGPSGRADTQYFGPGTRLTVL.

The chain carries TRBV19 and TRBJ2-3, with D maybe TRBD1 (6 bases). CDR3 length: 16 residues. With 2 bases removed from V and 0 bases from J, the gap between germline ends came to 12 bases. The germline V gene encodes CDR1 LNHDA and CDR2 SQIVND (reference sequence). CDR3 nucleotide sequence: TGTGCCAGTAGTATAAGGACAGTCTCTAGCACAGATACGCAGTATTTT. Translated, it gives CASSIRTVSSTDTQYF.

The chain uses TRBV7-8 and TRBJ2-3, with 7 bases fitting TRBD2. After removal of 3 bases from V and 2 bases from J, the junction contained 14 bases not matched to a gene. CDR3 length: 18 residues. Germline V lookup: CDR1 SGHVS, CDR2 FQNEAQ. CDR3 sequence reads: CASSFYGEASGFTDTQYF. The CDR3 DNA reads TGTGCCAGCAGCTTTTACGGAGAAGCTAGCGGATTCACAGATACGCAGTATTTT. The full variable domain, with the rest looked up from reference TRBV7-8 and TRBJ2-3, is GAGVSQSPRYKVAKRGQDVALRCDPISGHVSLFWYQQALGQGPEFLTYFQNEAQLDKSGLPSDRFFAERPEGSVSTLKIQRTQQEDSAVYLCASSFYGEASGFTDTQYFGPGTRLTVL.

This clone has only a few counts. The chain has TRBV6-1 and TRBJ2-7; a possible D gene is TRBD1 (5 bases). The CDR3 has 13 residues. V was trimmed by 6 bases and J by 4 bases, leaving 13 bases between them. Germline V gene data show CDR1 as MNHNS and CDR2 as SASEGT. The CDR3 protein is CASRTEAGYEQYF. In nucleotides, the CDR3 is TGTGCCAGCAGGACAGAGGCAGGGTACGAGCAGTACTTC.

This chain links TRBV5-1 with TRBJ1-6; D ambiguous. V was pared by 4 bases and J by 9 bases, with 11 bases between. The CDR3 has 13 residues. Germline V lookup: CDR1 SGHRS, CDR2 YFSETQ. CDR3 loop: CASSAGSPSPLHF. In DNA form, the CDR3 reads TGCGCCAGCAGCGCCGGGTCCCCTTCACCCCTCCACTTT.